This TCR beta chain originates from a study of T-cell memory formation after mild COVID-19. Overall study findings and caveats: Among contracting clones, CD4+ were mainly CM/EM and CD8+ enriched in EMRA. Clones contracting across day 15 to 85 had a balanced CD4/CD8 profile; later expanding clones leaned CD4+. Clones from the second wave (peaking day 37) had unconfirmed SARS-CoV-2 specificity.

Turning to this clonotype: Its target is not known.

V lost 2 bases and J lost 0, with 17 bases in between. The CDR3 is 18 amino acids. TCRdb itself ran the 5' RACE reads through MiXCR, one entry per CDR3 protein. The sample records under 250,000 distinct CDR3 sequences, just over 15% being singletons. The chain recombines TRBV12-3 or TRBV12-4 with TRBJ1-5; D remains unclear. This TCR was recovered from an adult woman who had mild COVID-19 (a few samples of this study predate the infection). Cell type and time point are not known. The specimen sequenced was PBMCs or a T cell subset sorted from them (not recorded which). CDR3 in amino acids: CASSLSLEWTDSNQPQHF. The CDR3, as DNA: TGTGCCAGCAGTTTATCCTTGGAATGGACGGATAGCAATCAGCCCCAGCATTTT.